This passage covers 30 T cell receptor beta chains from one sample sequenced in a study of blood T cell repertoires in COVID-19. Profiling relied on immunoSEQ multiplex PCR, and the TCRdb table lists in-frame clones only, not all of them. The table has tens of thousands of clones, 70% to 80% seen once. Sequenced sample: peripheral blood. All receptors come from a human donor in a cohort sampled during active COVID-19.

The chain links TRBV9 to TRBJ1-1, with D possibly matching TRBD1 (5 bases). The germline CDR1 and CDR2 sequences are SGDLS and YYNGEE. The germline V and J ends were trimmed by 3 bases and 6 bases, with 18 bases remaining between them. CDR3 length: 15 amino acids. Written as DNA, the CDR3 is TGTGCCAGCAGCGCCCAAGACAGTCTTATGGCTGAAGCTTTCTTT. As protein: CASSAQDSLMAEAFF.

The chain uses TRBV29-1 and TRBJ2-5; D may be TRBD2 (6 bases). The CDR3 is 13 amino acids. Trimming cost V 1 base and J 5 bases, with 11 bases left between them. Germline assignment: CDR1 SQVTM and CDR2 ANQGSEA. CDR3 in DNA: TGCAGCGTTGAAGGCGGGGTCGGGGAGACCCAGTACTTC. Translating gives CSVEGGVGETQYF. The whole variable domain, filled in from reference TRBV29-1 and TRBJ2-5, reads SAVISQKPSRDICQRGTSLTIQCQVDSQVTMMFWYRQQPGQSLTLIATANQGSEATYESGFVIDKFPISRPNLTFSTLTVSNMSPEDSSIYLCSVEGGVGETQYFGPGTRLLVL.

The rearrangement joins TRBV28 to TRBJ1-5; 7 bases are a match to TRBD1. The CDR3 extends over 14 amino acids. CDR1 MDHEN and CDR2 SYDVKM come from the germline V gene. J was trimmed by 0 bases and V by 8 bases; bases with no gene match: 4. Here the CDR3 reads CASDRVTSNQPQHF. The DNA for the CDR3 is TGTGCCAGCGACAGGGTAACTAGCAATCAGCCCCAGCATTTT.

This chain uses TRBV5-6 with TRBJ2-4, with TRBD1 matching over 8 bases. This CDR3 spans 15 amino acids. Per the germline V gene, CDR1 is SGHDT and CDR2 is YYEEEE. V lost 4 bases and J lost 8; bases outside the gene matches: 11. CDR3 bases: TGTGCCAGCAGCGAGGGAGTAGGGACAGGCGACATTCAGTACTTC. Translation: CASSEGVGTGDIQYF.

This clone turned up a few times. V gene TRBV7-9 combines with J gene TRBJ2-7; TRBD2 agrees at 8 bases. Unmatched junction bases numbered 8, after V lost 4 bases and J lost 3 bases. This CDR3 is built from 15 residues. Looked up from germline, CDR1 is SEHNR and CDR2 is FQNEAQ (reference sequence). DNA for the CDR3: TGTGCCAGCAGCTCCCTGGGCGGGAGGCGCTACGAGCAGTACTTC. Protein product: CASSSLGGRRYEQYF.

This clone came up a few times. The rearrangement joins TRBV19 to TRBJ2-7; D may be TRBD1 (5 bases). Per the germline V gene, CDR1 is LNHDA and CDR2 is SQIVND (reference sequence). Trimming left V 3 bases short and J 6 bases short, with 15 bases between. This CDR3 comprises 14 residues. The CDR3 DNA follows: TGTGCCAGTAGTATTTCGGACATCGCCGCCGAGCAGTACTTC. Translation: CASSISDIAAEQYF.

CDR3 sequence: CASSALGLALNEQFF. CDR3 bases: TGTGCCAGCAGCGCCCTAGGCTTAGCGTTGAATGAGCAGTTCTTC. The chain combines TRBV6-5 with TRBJ2-1, with TRBD2 as a possible D gene (5 bases). CDR1 and CDR2 from the germline V gene are MNHEY and SVGAGI. The CDR3 consists of 15 residues. Trimming took 6 bases from V and 7 from J, leaving 19 bases between them.

The chain employs TRBV5-1 and TRBJ1-2, with 8 bases fitting TRBD1. The CDR3 extends over 13 amino acids. Unmatched junction bases numbered 5, after V lost 2 bases and J lost 8 bases. Germline V gene lookup returns CDR1 SGHRS and CDR2 YFSETQ. The CDR3 protein is CASSLGQGFGYTF. The CDR3 DNA reads as TGCGCCAGCAGCTTAGGACAGGGATTCGGCTACACCTTC.

The CDR3 spells CASSIEFRGTDTQYF. CDR3 sequence (DNA): TGTGCCAGTAGTATAGAGTTCCGAGGCACAGATACGCAGTATTTT. The chain recombines TRBV19 with TRBJ2-3; D call uncertain. V was cut by 0 bases and J by 1 base, with 8 bases left in between. Germline V gene data show CDR1 as LNHDA and CDR2 as SQIVND (reference sequence). The CDR3 loop spans 15 amino acids.

The V gene is TRBV19, the J gene TRBJ2-6; D might be TRBD1 (6 bases). In germline, CDR1 is LNHDA, CDR2 SQIVND (reference sequence). The CDR3 is 16 residues long. Trimming shortened V by 7 bases and J by 1 base, and 14 bases separated the two germline ends. CDR3 residues: CASTSEGVSGANVLTF. Here the CDR3 DNA reads TGTGCCAGTACCTCAGAGGGGGTATCTGGGGCCAACGTCCTGACTTTC.

This chain links TRBV5-1 with TRBJ2-7, with a possible D match to TRBD2 (5 bases). Germline lookup yields CDR1 SGHRS and CDR2 YFSETQ. Trimming pared 7 bases from V and 3 bases from J, leaving 14 bases between. The CDR3 contains 13 residues. The DNA of the CDR3 is TGCGCCAGCGCGAAAAGCGGTAACTACGAGCAGTACTTC. Translated, it gives CASAKSGNYEQYF.

V usage is TRBV7-8 and J usage is TRBJ2-5; D is possibly TRBD1 (5 bases). V lost 3 bases, J lost 4 bases, and 18 bases lay in between. The CDR3 spans 16 residues. Germline V gene data show CDR1 as SGHVS and CDR2 as FQNEAQ. The CDR3 bases are TGTGCCAGCAGCTTCGAAGGACACATCCTACCAGAGACCCAGTACTTC. This translates into CASSFEGHILPETQYF.

This clone turned up a few times. The chain couples TRBV18 to TRBJ1-5; D remains ambiguous. There are 13 residues in the CDR3. Trimming removed 2 bases from V and 5 bases from J, with 7 bases in between. Per the germline V gene, CDR1 is KGHSH and CDR2 is LQKENI. The CDR3 DNA reads TGTGCCAGCTCACCAGCCAGTGATCAGCCCCAGCATTTT. It yields the protein CASSPASDQPQHF. Using reference TRBV18 and TRBJ1-5 for the parts outside the CDR3, the full variable domain is NAGVMQNPRHLVRRRGQEARLRCSPMKGHSHVYWYRQLPEEGLKFMVYLQKENIIDESGMPKERFSAEFPKEGPSILRIQQVVRGDSAAYFCASSPASDQPQHFGDGTRLSIL.

V gene TRBV10-3 combines with J gene TRBJ2-5; TRBD1 is a possible D gene (6 bases). CDR1 is ENHRY and CDR2 is SYGVKD in the germline V gene. The CDR3 loop spans 14 amino acids. V lost 2 bases and J lost 2, with 9 bases in between. The CDR3 spells CAISEGQSQETQYF. CDR3 nucleotides: TGTGCCATCAGTGAGGGACAGTCTCAAGAGACCCAGTACTTC.

This chain uses TRBV25-1 with TRBJ1-1; no definite D call. The CDR3 extends over 14 amino acids. V lost 4 bases and J lost 1, with 10 bases in between. Germline V gene sequence: CDR1 MGHDK, CDR2 SYGVNS. Here the CDR3 DNA reads TGTGCCAGCAGTGTTGACAACAGGAACACTGAAGCTTTCTTT. Its protein is CASSVDNRNTEAFF.

V gene TRBV2 combines with J gene TRBJ2-1; 10 bases are shared with TRBD2. This CDR3 has 16 residues. V trimming: 6 bases; J trimming: 6 bases; junction bases outside the gene matches: 11. Germline values: CDR1 SNHLY, CDR2 FYNNEI. The CDR3 nucleotides are TGTGCCAGCAGCTTGGCGGGGACTAGCGTGCGCAATGAGCAGTTCTTC. Residues: CASSLAGTSVRNEQFF.

The chain combines TRBV6-4 with TRBJ1-1; possible D gene TRBD1, 5 bases. CDR1 and CDR2 from the germline V gene are MRHNA and SNTAGT. V lost 4 bases and J lost 10, with 10 bases in between. This CDR3 is built from 11 residues. The CDR3 nucleotides are TGTGCCAGCAGTGCCGGGACTTTAGCTTTCTTT. This gives the protein CASSAGTLAFF.

V gene TRBV19 combines with J gene TRBJ1-5; TRBD1 aligns across 10 bases. The CDR3 runs 15 residues. Trimming cost V 7 bases and J 2 bases; bases outside gene matches: 5. CDR1 LNHDA and CDR2 SQIVND come from the germline V gene (reference sequence). CDR3 nucleotide sequence: TGTGCCAGTACTACCGGGACAGGGGGCAATCAGCCCCAGCATTTT. Encoded protein: CASTTGTGGNQPQHF.

The chain has TRBV30 and TRBJ2-1; D perhaps matches TRBD1 (5 bases). Germline V gene sequence: CDR1 GTSNPN, CDR2 SVGIG (reference sequence). The germline V and J ends were trimmed by 5 bases and 0 bases, with 11 bases remaining between them. This CDR3 is 14 amino acids long. CDR3 sequence (DNA): TGTGCCTGGGGACACGGTTCCTCCTACAATGAGCAGTTCTTC. This gives the protein CAWGHGSSYNEQFF.

In this sample, this clone turned up once. The J gene is TRBJ2-7, the V gene TRBV15; 8 bases map to TRBD1. Germline-derived CDR1 and CDR2 are LNHNV and YYDKDF (reference sequence). V shed 1 base and J 0 bases; nucleotides not matched to a gene: 2. The CDR3 has 15 amino acids. In nucleotides, the CDR3 is TGTGCCACCAGCAGAGTGACAGGGGACTCCTACGAGCAGTACTTC. The encoded protein is CATSRVTGDSYEQYF.

CDR3 loop: CASTTLGDGNTIYF. For the CDR3, the DNA is TGTGCCAGCACCACCTTAGGGGATGGAAACACCATATATTTT. This chain connects TRBV6-5 to TRBJ1-3, with D perhaps TRBD1 (5 bases). Trimming took off 7 bases at V and 3 bases at J, with 13 bases between the two ends. The CDR3 has 14 amino acids. Germline CDR1 MNHEY, CDR2 SVGAGI.

This clone was recorded once. This chain uses TRBV2 with TRBJ1-2, with D possibly matching TRBD1 (6 bases). The CDR3 spans 13 residues. Germline lookup yields CDR1 SNHLY and CDR2 FYNNEI. V was trimmed by 7 bases and J by 5 bases, leaving 14 bases between them. The CDR3 DNA is TGTGCCAGCAAGCGGACAGAGGGATATGGCTACACCTTC. Its translation is CASKRTEGYGYTF.

This chain links TRBV5-1 with TRBJ2-1; tentative D call: TRBD2 (6 bases). Trimming shortened V by 0 bases and J by 2 bases, and 18 bases separated the two germline ends. The CDR3 contains 18 residues. CDR1 and CDR2 (germline): SGHRS, YFSETQ. This CDR3 is CASSLEGRSGKTYNEQFF. As DNA, the CDR3 is TGCGCCAGCAGCTTGGAGGGCCGTAGCGGCAAAACCTACAATGAGCAGTTCTTC.

This rearrangement joins TRBV3-1 (or the pseudogene TRBV3-2) to TRBJ2-3; 7 nucleotides align to TRBD2. The germline V gene has CDR1 LGHDT and CDR2 YNNKEL (reference sequence). CDR3 length: 16 residues. V trimming: 3 bases; J trimming: 3 bases; junction bases outside the gene matches: 9. CDR3 sequence (DNA): TGTGCCAGCAGCCATAGAGCGGGGAGGGGTACAGATACGCAGTATTTT. Its protein product is CASSHRAGRGTDTQYF.

The chain uses TRBV18 and TRBJ1-2; 7 bases align to TRBD1. Trimming cost V 6 bases and J 0 bases; bases outside gene matches: 4. Germline V CDR1 and CDR2: KGHSH, LQKENI. This CDR3 is 14 amino acids long. As DNA, the CDR3 is TGTGCCAGCTCGTTTGACAGGGCTAACTATGGCTACACCTTC. Amino acid sequence: CASSFDRANYGYTF. The variable domain in full, with the rest retrieved from reference TRBV18 and TRBJ1-2, is NAGVMQNPRHLVRRRGQEARLRCSPMKGHSHVYWYRQLPEEGLKFMVYLQKENIIDESGMPKERFSAEFPKEGPSILRIQQVVRGDSAAYFCASSFDRANYGYTFGSGTRLTVV.

The chain employs TRBV28 and TRBJ2-1; D is ambiguous. This CDR3 is built from 12 residues. Germline V lookup: CDR1 MDHEN, CDR2 SYDVKM. With 5 bases removed from V and 8 bases from J, the gap between germline ends came to 10 bases. CDR3 amino acids: CASSSQVDEQFF. In nucleotides, the CDR3 is TGTGCCAGCAGTAGCCAGGTGGATGAGCAGTTCTTC.

The V gene is TRBV7-9, the J gene TRBJ1-1; 7 bases map to TRBD1. This CDR3 is built from 12 residues. The germline gives CDR1 SEHNR, CDR2 FQNEAQ (reference sequence). Trimming removed 5 bases from V and 11 bases from J; junction bases left unmatched: 8. The CDR3 protein is CASSHTGTEAFF. The CDR3 DNA reads TGTGCCAGCAGCCACACCGGGACAGAGGCTTTCTTT.

The V gene is TRBV6-6, the J gene TRBJ2-1; perhaps TRBD2 as D (6 bases). V was cut by 0 bases and J by 8 bases, with 17 bases left in between. Germline V gene sequence: CDR1 MNHNY, CDR2 SVGAGI (reference sequence). The CDR3 has 16 amino acids. CDR3 nucleotide sequence: TGTGCCAGCAGTTACTCAAGGGGAGGCCTTGGTGATGAGCAGTTCTTC. It is translated as CASSYSRGGLGDEQFF.

This chain connects TRBV6-2 or TRBV6-3 to TRBJ2-2, with 10 bases lining up with TRBD1. Losses at the gene ends were 0 bases for V and 1 base for J; bases not matched to a gene: 11. The CDR3 length is 20 residues. Per the germline V gene, CDR1 is MNHEY and CDR2 is SVGEGT. Here the CDR3 reads CASSYSRQGASEQNTGELFF. The CDR3 region has the DNA TGTGCCAGCAGTTACTCGAGACAGGGGGCATCGGAGCAGAACACCGGGGAGCTGTTTTTT.

This chain links TRBV19 with TRBJ2-2; D unclear. CDR3 length: 14 residues. Germline V gene sequence: CDR1 LNHDA, CDR2 SQIVND (reference sequence). V lost 3 bases and J lost 1, with 6 bases in between. CDR3 residues: CASSMSGNTGELFF. The CDR3 nucleotides read TGTGCCAGTAGTATGTCGGGGAACACCGGGGAGCTGTTTTTT.